The present entry profiles one T cell receptor (beta chain) with its context. Its matching antigen is unknown. Positive CCR7 selection of CD45RO-negative cells yielded the naive CD8 cells, and terminally differentiated effector memory CD45RA+ cells were excluded. The assay was carried out at the deep level. Measured with immunoSEQ multiplex PCR; TCRdb has only the in-frame clones, and not every one. The sample yields approximately 1.9 million clones, 80% to 95% seen once. These data are taken from a study of shared clonotypes between healthy human individuals. Study-level points and caveats: Owing to a small donor count, the genetic and exposure-history diversity represented was limited. Naive subsets generally had larger estimated richness than memory subsets.

V was shortened by 8 bases and J by 1 base, with 11 bases between the two germline ends. The CDR3 loop spans 14 amino acids. Source material: naive CD8+ T cells from PBMCs. J is TRBJ2-2 and V is TRBV23-1; the D gene is possibly TRBD1 (6 bases). TRBV23-1 qualifies as an ORF whose function is uncertain. This clonotype was sampled from a man younger than 35 in good health. Some clones in this sample may be carry-over from other donors' samples. For the CDR3, the DNA is TGCGCCAGCGCCCGGACAGTGAACACCGGGGAGCTGTTTTTT. It specifies CASARTVNTGELFF.